The 20 T cell receptor beta chains listed next were all sequenced from one sample in a study of CD8 T cells in ankylosing spondylitis. TCRdb independently ran MiXCR on the 5' RACE reads; one entry per CDR3 protein. The sample has 250,000 to 350,000 distinct CDR3 sequences, 15% to 20% seen once. Sequencing was performed on blood, either unsorted or a sorted T cell fraction (not recorded which). These receptors were taken from a male donor with ankylosing spondylitis or in good health (not recorded which).

This rearrangement joins TRBV24-1 to TRBJ2-5; D might be TRBD1 (6 bases). The germline gives CDR1 KGHDR, CDR2 SFDVKD. CDR3 length: 14 amino acids. The V end lost 7 bases, the J end lost 3 bases, and 14 bases lay between the germline ends. The CDR3 coding sequence is TGTGCCACCAGCCAGGGGACATGGGAAGAGACCCAGTACTTC. This sequence encodes CATSQGTWEETQYF.

The table lists this clonotype with a few counts. The chain couples TRBV20-1 to TRBJ2-3; TRBD2 aligns across 7 bases. The CDR3 loop spans 18 amino acids. Germline values: CDR1 DFQATT, CDR2 SNEGSKA (reference sequence). J gave up 2 bases and V 1 base, and 15 bases lay outside the gene matches. CDR3 coding DNA: TGCAGTGCTAGAGTTGGTGCTAGCGGTAACCACCCCACAGATACGCAGTATTTT. It is translated as CSARVGASGNHPTDTQYF.

The chain is built from TRBV10-2 and TRBJ1-1, with a weak D call TRBD1 (6 bases). Germline loops: CDR1 WSHSY, CDR2 SAAADI. The CDR3 is made up of 14 amino acids. V lost 4 bases to trimming and J lost 0 bases, with 9 bases between them. The CDR3 spells CASSGTEMNTEAFF. The DNA of the CDR3 is TGCGCCAGCAGTGGGACAGAGATGAACACTGAAGCTTTCTTT.

Comment on this clonotype: The junction departs from the called germline gene at one end, perhaps through a read error. This rearrangement joins TRBV4-1 to TRBJ1-5; D may be TRBD1 (5 bases). CDR1 and CDR2 (germline): MGHRA, YSYEKL. The CDR3 has 15 amino acids. This chain's CDR3 is CASIQDGRGNQPQHF. CDR3 DNA: TGCGCCAGCATCCAAGATGGCAGGGGCAATCAGCCCCAGCATTTT.

V is TRBV27 and J is TRBJ2-2; unclear D gene. V was cut by 5 bases and J by 3 bases, with 4 bases left in between. The CDR3 is 12 residues long. Germline values: CDR1 MNHEY, CDR2 SMNVEV (reference sequence). The CDR3 sequence: CASSPHTGELFF. The CDR3 nucleotides read TGTGCCAGCAGTCCCCACACCGGGGAGCTGTTTTTT.

The rearrangement links TRBV28 to TRBJ2-2, with 8 bases fitting TRBD1. Germline values: CDR1 MDHEN, CDR2 SYDVKM. The CDR3 is 15 residues long. The junction had 8 bases not matched to a gene; V was cut back by 7 bases and J by 4 bases. This CDR3 reads CASTGGPKGTGELFF. For the CDR3, the DNA is TGTGCCAGCACAGGGGGCCCTAAAGGCACCGGGGAGCTGTTTTTT.

This chain links TRBV20-1 with TRBJ1-2; maybe TRBD1 (5 bases). CDR1 DFQATT and CDR2 SNEGSKA come from the germline V gene (reference sequence). The V and J ends lost 0 bases and 0 bases respectively, with 14 bases between them. The CDR3 covers 16 residues. CDR3 sequence reads: CSAREPRDPTNYGYTF. DNA of the CDR3: TGCAGTGCTAGAGAACCCCGGGACCCGACTAACTATGGCTACACCTTC.

This clonotype has only a few counts. The chain is built from TRBV25-1 and TRBJ2-2; 7 bases are shared with TRBD2. Germline CDR1 MGHDK, CDR2 SYGVNS. The junction had 7 bases not matched to a gene; V was cut back by 8 bases and J by 1 base. There are 15 residues in the CDR3. The CDR3 here is CASQSGVLNTGELFF. In DNA form, the CDR3 reads TGTGCCAGCCAGAGCGGGGTTCTGAACACCGGGGAGCTGTTTTTT.

This chain links TRBV5-1 with TRBJ1-1; D remains ambiguous. The CDR3 is 15 amino acids. The germline V gene has CDR1 SGHRS and CDR2 YFSETQ. Trimming took 1 base from V and 3 from J, leaving 13 bases between them. CDR3 region: CASSLTWTVDTEAFF. CDR3 nucleotides: TGCGCCAGCAGCTTGACCTGGACGGTGGACACTGAAGCTTTCTTT.

This clonotype has a handful of counts. The chain couples TRBV28 to TRBJ2-5; 8 bases agree with TRBD1. In germline, CDR1 is MDHEN, CDR2 SYDVKM. Trimming at V came to 6 bases and at J to 2 bases, leaving 5 bases not matched to a gene. The CDR3 extends over 14 amino acids. CDR3 sequence (DNA): TGTGCCAGCAGATACGGGGACAGGCAAGAGACCCAGTACTTC. It yields the protein CASRYGDRQETQYF.

There are a few counts of this clonotype. This chain links TRBV19 with TRBJ2-1; 10 positions agree with TRBD2. Trimming at V came to 2 bases and at J to 3 bases, leaving 10 bases not matched to a gene. This CDR3 spans 18 amino acids. Germline loops: CDR1 LNHDA, CDR2 SQIVND (reference sequence). DNA for the CDR3: TGTGCCAGTAGTATAAAGGGGCCTAGCGGGGGAAGCTACAATGAGCAGTTCTTC. Its protein is CASSIKGPSGGSYNEQFF.

CDR3 coding DNA: TGTGCCACCAGTGATGCCACTACAGGGGCCCCCACAGATACGCAGTATTTT. Its protein product is CATSDATTGAPTDTQYF. This rearrangement joins TRBV24-1 to TRBJ2-3, with 7 positions matching TRBD1. The trim removed 3 bases at V and 2 bases at J, leaving 10 bases unmatched. This CDR3 spans 17 amino acids. The germline CDR1 and CDR2 sequences are KGHDR and SFDVKD.

A few counts support this clonotype. This chain connects TRBV28 to TRBJ2-7, with 9 bases aligning to TRBD1. The CDR3 has 14 amino acids. CDR1 and CDR2 from the germline V gene are MDHEN and SYDVKM. V dropped 5 bases and J dropped 3; count of bases not matched to a gene: 5. DNA of the CDR3: TGTGCCAGCAGTAGGGACAGGGTCCTCTACGAGCAGTACGTC. This translates into CASSRDRVLYEQYV.

The DNA of the CDR3 is TGTGCCAGCAGCCTTCCGGGGGGGATTAACTATGGCTACACCTTC. Its protein product is CASSLPGGINYGYTF. V and J are TRBV7-2 and TRBJ1-2; D may be TRBD1 (5 bases). V was pared by 5 bases and J by 1 base, with 14 bases between. In germline, CDR1 is SGHTA, CDR2 FQGNSA. This CDR3 contains 15 residues.

This clonotype was detected a few times. The chain couples TRBV28 to TRBJ2-2; 8 bases fit TRBD1. The V gene's germline CDR1 is MDHEN and CDR2 SYDVKM. The CDR3 is 14 amino acids. V lost 7 bases, J lost 7 bases, and 8 bases stayed unmatched. CDR3 in amino acids: CASTRQGQNGELFF. For the CDR3, the DNA is TGTGCCAGCACTCGACAGGGGCAGAACGGGGAGCTGTTTTTT.

V usage is TRBV18 and J usage is TRBJ2-3; 12 positions agree with TRBD2. In germline, CDR1 is KGHSH, CDR2 LQKENI. The V gene end was trimmed by 4 bases and the J gene end by 1 base; junction bases not matched to a gene: 15. This CDR3 has 20 residues. In nucleotides, the CDR3 is TGTGCCAGCTCACAGACTAGCGGGGGCAAACTAAATTCTCGCACAGATACGCAGTATTTT. Protein: CASSQTSGGKLNSRTDTQYF.

This clonotype has a handful of counts. The chain employs TRBV7-8 and TRBJ2-1; 11 positions agree with TRBD1. The CDR3 is 16 residues long. V was pared by 5 bases and J by 3 bases, with 6 bases of the junction left unmatched. The germline CDR1 and CDR2 sequences are SGHVS and FQNEAQ. The CDR3 DNA follows: TGTGCCAGCAGCGGCGGACAGGGGGCGCACTACAATGAGCAGTTCTTC. As protein: CASSGGQGAHYNEQFF.

This clonotype was recorded a few times. The rearrangement joins TRBV5-1 to TRBJ2-1; perhaps TRBD1 as D (5 bases). V was pared by 7 bases and J by 8 bases, with 28 bases between. Per germline, CDR1 SGHRS and CDR2 YFSETQ. There are 17 residues in the CDR3. The CDR3 DNA sequence: TGCGCCAGCCCGGTTTGGGGCGCTAATTCTGGACGGGATGAGCAGTTCTTC. Translation: CASPVWGANSGRDEQFF. The entire variable domain, with the rest obtained from reference TRBV5-1 and TRBJ2-1, is as follows: KAGVTQTPRYLIKTRGQQVTLSCSPISGHRSVSWYQQTPGQGLQFLFEYFSETQRNKGNFPGRFSGRQFSNSRSEMNVSTLELGDSALYLCASPVWGANSGRDEQFFGPGTRLTVL.

This clonotype occurred a few times. The rearrangement uses TRBV6-1 and TRBJ1-4; D is undetermined. The CDR3 consists of 15 residues. Per the germline V gene, CDR1 is MNHNS and CDR2 is SASEGT. The germline V and J ends were trimmed by 7 bases and 5 bases, with 17 bases remaining between them. The CDR3 spells CASTPLTGQNEKLFF. CDR3 nucleotide sequence: TGTGCCAGCACCCCGCTGACGGGTCAGAATGAAAAACTGTTTTTT.

This clonotype was seen a few times. The junction does not match germline at one end; this may be a read error. The chain combines TRBV13 with TRBJ1-3; perhaps TRBD1 as D (5 bases). Looked up from germline, CDR1 is PRHDT and CDR2 is FYEKMQ (reference sequence). CDR3 length: 17 amino acids. The CDR3 protein is CASSIGADQISGNTIYF. DNA for the CDR3: TGTGCCAGCAGCATAGGGGCAGACCAAATCTCTGGAAACACCATATATTTT. Variable domain in full (rest from reference TRBV13 and TRBJ1-3): AAGVIQSPRHLIKEKRETATLKCYPIPRHDTVYWYQQGPGQDPQFLISFYEKMQSDKGSIPDRFSAQQFSDYHSELNMSSLELGDSALYFCASSIGADQISGNTIYFGEGSWLTVV.